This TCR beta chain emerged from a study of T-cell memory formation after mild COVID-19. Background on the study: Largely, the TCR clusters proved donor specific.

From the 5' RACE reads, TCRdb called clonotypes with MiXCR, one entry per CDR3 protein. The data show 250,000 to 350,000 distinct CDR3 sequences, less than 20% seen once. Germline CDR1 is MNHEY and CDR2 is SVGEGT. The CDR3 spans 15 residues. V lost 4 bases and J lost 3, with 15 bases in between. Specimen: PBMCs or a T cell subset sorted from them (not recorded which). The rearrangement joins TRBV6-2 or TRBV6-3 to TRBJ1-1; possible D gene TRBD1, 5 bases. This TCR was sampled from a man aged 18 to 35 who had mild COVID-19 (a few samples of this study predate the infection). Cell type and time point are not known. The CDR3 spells CASSFGTGGDTEAFF. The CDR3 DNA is TGTGCCAGCAGTTTTGGGACCGGGGGAGACACTGAAGCTTTCTTT.